The 20 T cell receptor beta chains reported below all come from one sample, sequenced in a study of regulatory T cells in long-lasting Graves disease. Stated time point: newly diagnosed GD, antithyroid drugs for less than 3 months. PBMC RNA served as the TCR library source. iRepertoire HTBI primers and Arm-PCR of CDR3 regions built TCR beta libraries. TCRdb re-called the multiplex PCR reads through MiXCR, storing one row per CDR3 protein. The data hold about 520,000 distinct CDR3 sequences, with approximately 12% observed a single time. These sequences were also reported in another study, on T cells in Graves' hyperthyroidism and ophthalmopathy.

Sequences were derived from peripheral blood mononuclear cells (PBMCs), sampled at new diagnosis, from a patient treated with antithyroid drugs. The receptors were gathered from a woman aged 25 to 45 with Graves disease.

This clonotype was detected many times. The chain joins TRBV27 to TRBJ2-7; D call uncertain. The CDR3 spans 15 residues. V was cut by 5 bases and J by 3 bases, with 17 bases left in between. Germline V gene sequence: CDR1 MNHEY, CDR2 SMNVEV (reference sequence). In DNA form, the CDR3 reads TGTGCCAGCAGTCCCCCCCAAGTGAGGAGCTACGAGCAGTACTTC. Amino acid sequence: CASSPPQVRSYEQYF.

The chain combines TRBV15 with TRBJ2-7; 10 positions match TRBD2. CDR1 and CDR2 (germline): LNHNV, YYDKDF (reference sequence). Trimming took 1 base from V and 0 from J; bases not matched to a gene: 0. CDR3 length: 15 residues. CDR3 DNA sequence: TGTGCCACCAGCAGAGGACTAGCGGGCTCCTACGAGCAGTACTTC. Its protein product is CATSRGLAGSYEQYF.

The rearrangement uses TRBV6-5 and TRBJ2-6, with D possibly called TRBD1 or TRBD2 (5 bases each). CDR3 length: 19 amino acids. The germline V gene has CDR1 MNHEY and CDR2 SVGAGI. V lost 2 bases to trimming and J lost 2 bases, with 19 bases between them. In DNA, the CDR3 is TGTGCCAGCAGTTACCAACTCGGGGCTGGGGGACCTGGGGCCAACGTCCTGACTTTC. It yields the protein CASSYQLGAGGPGANVLTF.

The chain combines TRBV7-2 with TRBJ2-3; TRBD2 agrees at 8 bases. CDR1 and CDR2 from the germline V gene are SGHTA and FQGNSA. J gave up 2 bases and V 4 bases, and 11 bases lay outside the gene matches. This CDR3 comprises 17 residues. CDR3 nucleotides: TGTGCCAGCAGCTCTGAGCGGGGGCTGGGATCCACAGATACGCAGTATTTT. This sequence encodes CASSSERGLGSTDTQYF.

This chain uses TRBV11-3 with TRBJ2-3, with 12 bases matching TRBD2. Germline V gene data show CDR1 as SGHNT and CDR2 as YENEEA. The CDR3 is made up of 13 amino acids. V shed 1 base, J shed 13 bases, and the junction held 3 bases outside the gene matches. The CDR3 DNA sequence: TGTGCCAGCAGCTTAGGACTAGCGGGAGAAAAGTATTTT. Translating it yields CASSLGLAGEKYF.

The V gene is TRBV27, the J gene TRBJ1-6; D is ambiguous. Trimming shortened V by 4 bases and J by 9 bases, and 13 bases separated the two germline ends. The V gene's germline CDR1 is MNHEY and CDR2 SMNVEV (reference sequence). The CDR3 has 14 residues. DNA for the CDR3: TGTGCCAGCAGTTCCAGGACGGAGATTTCACCCCTCCACTTT. Its translation: CASSSRTEISPLHF.

This clonotype has only a few counts. The chain uses TRBV9 and TRBJ2-2; no clear D. The V gene lost 4 bases and the J gene lost 6 bases, with 13 bases spanning the gap. CDR1 SGDLS and CDR2 YYNGEE come from the germline V gene. The CDR3 sequence is 14 residues long. The CDR3: CASSFNWGPGELFF. As DNA, the CDR3 is TGTGCCAGCAGCTTCAACTGGGGTCCCGGGGAGCTGTTTTTT.

The sample holds a few counts of this clonotype. The rearrangement links TRBV7-9 to TRBJ2-7; a weak D match, TRBD1 (6 bases). This CDR3 has 16 amino acids. The V gene's germline CDR1 is SEHNR and CDR2 FQNEAQ (reference sequence). Trimming took 10 bases from V and 2 from J, leaving 24 bases between them. In DNA form, the CDR3 reads TGTGCCATCAACACAAAGACGGACAGCTTCACCTACGAGCAGTACTTC. This codes for CAINTKTDSFTYEQYF.

This clonotype showed up many times. V is TRBV4-2 and J is TRBJ2-3; 15 bases are shared with TRBD2. CDR1 is LGHNA and CDR2 is YNFKEQ in the germline V gene. CDR3 size: 21 residues. The V gene end was trimmed by 4 bases and the J gene end by 2 bases; junction bases not matched to a gene: 16. CDR3 sequence (DNA): TGTGCCAGCAGCCCCCCCACAACCGGGACTAGCGGGGGGACCCACACAGATACGCAGTATTTT. It yields the protein CASSPPTTGTSGGTHTDTQYF.

There are many counts of this clonotype. V gene TRBV20-1 combines with J gene TRBJ2-1; D could derive from TRBD1 or TRBD2 (6 bases each). Germline assignment: CDR1 DFQATT and CDR2 SNEGSKA (reference sequence). The CDR3 is made up of 13 amino acids. V gave up 5 bases and J gave up 6 bases, with 14 bases separating them. The CDR3 DNA sequence: TGCAGTGCTTCGTCGGGGGCCATCAATGAGCAGTTCTTC. Translation: CSASSGAINEQFF.

At least ten counts were recorded for this clonotype. This rearrangement joins TRBV12-3 or TRBV12-4 to TRBJ2-3, with TRBD2 matching 7 bases. The CDR3 consists of 12 residues. Trimming removed 3 bases from V and 14 bases from J; junction bases left unmatched: 8. The CDR3 loop reads CASSLFGTTRYF. The DNA of the CDR3 is TGTGCCAGCAGTTTGTTCGGGACTACGAGGTATTTT.

V gene TRBV2 combines with J gene TRBJ2-5; 13 bases match TRBD2. CDR1 is SNHLY and CDR2 is FYNNEI in the germline V gene. This CDR3 has 15 residues. V lost 7 bases and J lost 2; bases outside the gene matches: 4. Written as DNA, the CDR3 is TGTGCCAGCATCACGGGACTAGCGGGACAAGAGACCCAGTACTTC. Translating gives CASITGLAGQETQYF.

There are many counts of this clonotype. V usage is TRBV20-1 and J usage is TRBJ1-5; no reliable D call. Between the trimmed V and J ends, which lost 0 bases and 3 bases, there was a span of 9 bases. The CDR3 sequence is 14 residues long. Looked up from germline, CDR1 is DFQATT and CDR2 is SNEGSKA (reference sequence). CDR3 region: CSARDQRTNQPQHF. The CDR3 DNA follows: TGCAGTGCTAGAGATCAACGGACCAATCAGCCCCAGCATTTT.

The V call is TRBV3-1, the J call TRBJ2-7; D gene ambiguous. Germline values: CDR1 LGHDT, CDR2 YNNKEL (reference sequence). V was pared by 1 base and J by 7 bases, with 14 bases between. This CDR3 region has 14 residues. The DNA of the CDR3 is TGTGCCAGCAGCCAAGTCTCCGGTACTGGGGAGCAGTACTTC. This translates into CASSQVSGTGEQYF.

The chain links TRBV4-2 to TRBJ1-4; 9 bases match TRBD1. Germline lookup yields CDR1 LGHNA and CDR2 YNFKEQ. The CDR3 spans 18 residues. V lost 0 bases, J lost 7 bases, and 12 bases stayed unmatched. CDR3 protein: CASSQDLGTGRFGEKLFF. In DNA, the CDR3 is TGTGCCAGCAGCCAAGATTTGGGGACAGGGAGGTTTGGTGAAAAACTGTTTTTT.

The chain couples TRBV4-1 to TRBJ1-4, with D hard to call. This CDR3 is built from 13 residues. V was cut by 2 bases and J by 7 bases, with 8 bases left in between. Germline-derived CDR1 and CDR2 are MGHRA and YSYEKL. In DNA form, the CDR3 reads TGCGCCAGCAGCCAATCCCTCATTGAAAAACTGTTTTTT. Its translation: CASSQSLIEKLFF.

With respect to this clonotype: This clone may be a read error of a much larger clone one base away. V is TRBV20-1 and J is TRBJ1-1, with a tentative D call TRBD1 (5 bases). The CDR3 totals 13 residues. The V gene's germline CDR1 is DFQATT and CDR2 SNEGSKA (reference sequence). In nucleotides, the CDR3 is TGCAGTGCTATCCGTTCAGAGGGGTCTGATGCTTTCTTT. Its translation is CSAIRSEGSDAFF.

The V gene is TRBV4-1, the J gene TRBJ2-7; TRBD2 matches 7 bases. Trimming removed 0 bases from V and 3 bases from J; junction bases left unmatched: 8. From germline, CDR1 is MGHRA and CDR2 YSYEKL. The CDR3 totals 16 residues. The CDR3 DNA sequence: TGCGCCAGCAGCCAAGAACACCTAGCGGAATTCTACGAGCAGTACTTC. It specifies CASSQEHLAEFYEQYF.

This clonotype showed up many times. The chain combines TRBV29-1 with TRBJ1-2; D is ambiguous. This CDR3 comprises 13 residues. In germline, CDR1 is SQVTM, CDR2 ANQGSEA. The V and J ends lost 3 bases and 2 bases respectively, with 10 bases between them. CDR3 region: CSVDETGNYGYTF. CDR3 in DNA: TGCAGCGTTGACGAGACGGGGAACTATGGCTACACCTTC.

This clonotype was seen at least ten times. This rearrangement joins TRBV19 to TRBJ1-5; D remains unclear. This CDR3 is built from 16 residues. The V end lost 7 bases, the J end lost 7 bases, and 23 bases lay between the germline ends. The germline CDR1 and CDR2 sequences are LNHDA and SQIVND (reference sequence). The CDR3 is CASTASRASVWQPQHF. In nucleotides, the CDR3 is TGTGCCAGTACCGCATCTCGTGCGTCAGTGTGGCAGCCCCAGCATTTT.